This T cell receptor beta chain was profiled in a study of T cells in Graves' hyperthyroidism and ophthalmopathy (dated by TCRdb to about 2019). The study in broad terms: Peripheral blood was sampled at the time of initial diagnosis, prior to any treatment. To identify TCR V-J signatures that set the groups apart, the researchers used a discovery cohort of 90 to 100 patients, made up of some 41 with Graves' ophthalmopathy and 55 to 65 with stable Graves' hyperthyroidism. Whether ophthalmopathy could be predicted prospectively was tested in an independent validation cohort made up of approximately 19 hyperthyroidism patients plus 17 patients who later progressed to ophthalmopathy. The 95 to 100 discovery patients were randomly divided into training and test sets at a 7:3 ratio. The study also compared thyroid tissue and blood T-cell repertoires from more than 5 Graves' hyperthyroidism patients. After sampling, hyperthyroidism patients received methimazole starting at 30 mg daily, and ophthalmopathy patients received high-dose intravenous methylprednisolone. The paper reports TCR Vbeta CDR3 sequencing of approximately 140 peripheral blood samples: over 40 ophthalmopathy, about 75 hyperthyroidism and around 17 progressor patients.

Overall study outcomes, separate from this receptor: Sample size was not statistically predetermined, and blinding of investigators to group allocation was not performed. In validation, the model predicted progression to ophthalmopathy a median of roughly 6.2 months before onset, with roughly 71% sensitivity and about 75% specificity. Most expanded thyroid clonotypes (frequency above 0.001) were also detected in blood, suggesting blood repertoires may reflect thyroid immune responses. A 13 V-J signature model separated ophthalmopathy from stable hyperthyroidism, with nearly 90% sensitivity and roughly 84% specificity in cross-validation and 80%/75% in testing.

This clonotype was picked up many times. It has no known antigen specificity. Per-base qualities were not stored, and no clone one base away is much larger. CDR1 and CDR2 were assigned from the germline V gene (reference sequence) as LGHDT and YNNKEL. V trim: 4 bases; J trim: 5 bases; unmatched bases: 8. The CDR3 goes from the cysteine to the phenylalanine over 15 residues. Just the 45-base CDR3 DNA is kept, in frame starting at base 1. Stable Graves' hyperthyroidism was defined as no progression to ophthalmopathy during 18 months of follow-up. The hyperthyroidism patients were between 18 and 65 years old and newly diagnosed, with a disease duration of less than 2 months. The study excluded patients with uncontrolled infections, other autoimmune diseases, pregnancy or lactation. Clinical symptoms, serum thyroxine and TRAb, thyroid ultrasound, and orbital computed tomography formed the basis for the diagnoses. PBMCs were isolated from about 9.2 ml of fresh peripheral blood by Ficoll-Paque density gradient centrifugation. Total RNA was extracted with Trizol reagent, and quality was checked on an Agilent 2100 Bioanalyzer.

The TCR beta CDR3 regions were amplified from the RNA transcripts. For the first round of RT-PCR on the TCR CDR3, the HTBI primer set was used together with the Qiagen OneStep RT-PCR kit. The libraries were constructed in a second round of multiplex PCR and then size-selected and purified. Libraries were sequenced paired-end with 100 bp reads on an Illumina HiSeq2000. Per the authors' processing: SOAPnuke was used to process the raw data, removing reads that contained adapters or uncalled bases, had a mean Phred below 15, or lacked an exact match to the constant primer or identifier. COPE v1.2.5 was used to merge high-quality paired reads, and clonotypes were defined as unique nucleotide sequences. MiTCR v1.1 was used to align clonotypes to the IMGT TRBV, TRBD and TRBJ reference segments. The analysis included only V-J combinations with a frequency above 0.0001, which together covered more than 98% of the repertoires. The TCS score was defined as the ratio of F50 (clonal expansion) to E x V (chaos), calculated using BLOSUM62-based TCRdist between CDR3 peptides within each V-J. Welch's t-statistics and random forest reduced approximately 520 V-J features to roughly 13, which were used in a naive Bayes classifier (R e1071). TCRdb reprocessed the public reads (quality trimming at Q25 with fastp, clone calling with MiXCR) and kept in-frame beta chains. Rows merge per CDR3 protein into single entries with the most common DNA and genes. It is TCRdb's table, rather than the study itself, that gives the V and J calls and clone size. Counted in this sample were more than 300,000 distinct CDR3 sequences; approximately 13% of them appeared once. The top ten constitute over 8.5% of the sample.

Here the chain combines TRBV3-1 and TRBJ2-7, and 10 junction bases match TRBD1. The specimen sequenced was blood. This TCR derives from a young woman with Graves' hyperthyroidism. The nucleotide sequence is given as TGTGCCAGCAGCCGAAGGGGGACAGGGGTGAACGAGCAGTACTTC. Its translation is CASSRRGTGVNEQYF.